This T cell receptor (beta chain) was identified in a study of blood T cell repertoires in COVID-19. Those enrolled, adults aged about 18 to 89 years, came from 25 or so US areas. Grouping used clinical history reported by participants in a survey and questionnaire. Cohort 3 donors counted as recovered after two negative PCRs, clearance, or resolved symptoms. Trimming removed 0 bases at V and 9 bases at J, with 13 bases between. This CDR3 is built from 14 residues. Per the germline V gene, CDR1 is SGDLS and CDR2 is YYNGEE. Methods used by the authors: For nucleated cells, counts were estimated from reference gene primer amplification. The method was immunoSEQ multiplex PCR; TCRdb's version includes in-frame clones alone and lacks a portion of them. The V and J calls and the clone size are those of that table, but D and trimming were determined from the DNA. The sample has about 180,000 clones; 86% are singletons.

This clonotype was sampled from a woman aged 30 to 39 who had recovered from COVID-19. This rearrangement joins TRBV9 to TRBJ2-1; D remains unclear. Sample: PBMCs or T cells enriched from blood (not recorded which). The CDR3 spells CASSVALSSAEQFF. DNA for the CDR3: TGTGCCAGCAGCGTAGCCCTGAGTAGTGCTGAGCAGTTCTTC. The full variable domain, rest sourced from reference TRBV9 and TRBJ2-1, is DSGVTQTPKHLITATGQRVTLRCSPRSGDLSVYWYQQSLDQGLQFLIQYYNGEERAKGNILERFSAQQFPDLHSELNLSSLELGDSALYFCASSVALSSAEQFFGPGTRLTVL.